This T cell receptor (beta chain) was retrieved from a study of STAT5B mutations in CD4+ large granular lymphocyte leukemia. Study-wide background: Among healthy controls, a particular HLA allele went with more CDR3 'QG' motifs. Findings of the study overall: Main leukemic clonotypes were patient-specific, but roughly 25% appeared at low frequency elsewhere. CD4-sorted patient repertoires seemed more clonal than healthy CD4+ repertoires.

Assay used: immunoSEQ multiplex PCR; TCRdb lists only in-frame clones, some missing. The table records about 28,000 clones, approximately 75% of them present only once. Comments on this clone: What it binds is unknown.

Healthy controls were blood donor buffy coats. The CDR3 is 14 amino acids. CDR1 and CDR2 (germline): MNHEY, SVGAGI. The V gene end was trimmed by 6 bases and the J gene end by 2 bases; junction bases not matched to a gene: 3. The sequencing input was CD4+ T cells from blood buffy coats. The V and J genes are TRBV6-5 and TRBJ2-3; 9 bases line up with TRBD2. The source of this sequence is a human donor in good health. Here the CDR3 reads CASRLGLATDTQYF. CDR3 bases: TGTGCCAGCAGATTGGGACTAGCCACAGATACGCAGTATTTT.